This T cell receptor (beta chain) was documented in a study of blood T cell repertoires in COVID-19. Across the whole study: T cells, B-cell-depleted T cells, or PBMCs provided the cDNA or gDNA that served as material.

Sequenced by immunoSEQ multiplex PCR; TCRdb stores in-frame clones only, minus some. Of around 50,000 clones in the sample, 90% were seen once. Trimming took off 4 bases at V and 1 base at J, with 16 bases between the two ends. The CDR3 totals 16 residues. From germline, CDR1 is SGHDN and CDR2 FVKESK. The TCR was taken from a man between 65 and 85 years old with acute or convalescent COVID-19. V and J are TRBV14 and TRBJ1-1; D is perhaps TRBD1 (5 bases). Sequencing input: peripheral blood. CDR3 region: CASSLNLGQANTEAFF. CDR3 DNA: TGTGCCAGCAGCCTAAATTTGGGGCAGGCGAACACTGAAGCTTTCTTT.